The clone carrying this TCR beta chain has just a few counts. This entry belongs to a study of blood T cell repertoires in COVID-19. Study in general: The analysed material was cDNA or gDNA that came from T cells, B-cell-depleted T cells, or PBMCs.

This study enrolled people aged about 18 to 90 from approximately 24 US geographic areas. In assigning cohorts, the study relied on participant-reported clinical history. Profiling relied on immunoSEQ multiplex PCR, and the TCRdb table lists in-frame clones only, not all of them. The data show fewer than 200,000 clones, with about 86% seen just once and more than 5.5% held by the top ten. V lost 4 bases to trimming and J lost 5 bases; unmatched junction nucleotides: 9. Germline V gives CDR1 ENHRY, CDR2 SYGVKD. This CDR3 has 15 residues. The sequence was collected from a man aged 50 to 59 who had recovered from COVID-19. The chain has TRBV10-3 and TRBJ2-5, with 8 bases aligning to TRBD2. Sequencing was carried out using PBMCs or T cells enriched from blood (not recorded which). The CDR3 DNA follows: TGTGCCATCAGTGCGATGACGGGCGGGAGGGAGACCCAGTACTTC. Translating gives CAISAMTGGRETQYF.